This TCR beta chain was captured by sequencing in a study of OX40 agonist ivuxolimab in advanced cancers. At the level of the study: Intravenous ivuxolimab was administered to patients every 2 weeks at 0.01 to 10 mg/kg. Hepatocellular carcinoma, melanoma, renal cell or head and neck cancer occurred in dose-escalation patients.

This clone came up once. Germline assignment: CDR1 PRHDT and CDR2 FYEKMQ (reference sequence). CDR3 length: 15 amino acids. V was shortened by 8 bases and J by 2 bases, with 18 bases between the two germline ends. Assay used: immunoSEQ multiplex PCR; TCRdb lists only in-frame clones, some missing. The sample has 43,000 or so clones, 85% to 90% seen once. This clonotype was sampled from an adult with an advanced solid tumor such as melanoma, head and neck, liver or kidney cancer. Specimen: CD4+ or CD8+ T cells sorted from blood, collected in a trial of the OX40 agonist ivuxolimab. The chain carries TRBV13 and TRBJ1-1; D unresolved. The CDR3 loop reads CASLLGSGFNTEAFF. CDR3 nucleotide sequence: TGTGCCAGCCTACTTGGGTCGGGGTTTAACACTGAAGCTTTCTTT.